Below are 8 T cell receptor beta chains sequenced from a single sample in a study of tumor and adjacent non-tumor tissue in lung cancer. The library came from three nested PCR rounds adapted from ARM-PCR protocols. TCRdb reprocessed the multiplex PCR reads with MiXCR, giving one entry per CDR3 protein. The data contain about 200,000 distinct CDR3 sequences, less than 80% of them singletons. RNA was extracted from bulk tissue without any cell sorting. The specimen sequenced was lung tumor tissue. The receptors originated from a man in his sixties with non-small cell lung cancer.

About this clonotype itself: This could be a read error, since a much larger clone is one nucleotide away. The chain uses TRBV19 and TRBJ1-5; perhaps TRBD1 as D (5 bases). The CDR3 loop spans 17 amino acids. Germline CDR1 LNHDA, CDR2 SQIVND (reference sequence). CDR3 sequence reads: CTSSGQGLTKGNQPQHF. The CDR3, as DNA: TGTACCAGTAGTGGGCAGGGCCTAACTAAAGGCAATCAGCCCCAGCATTTT.

This clonotype has just one count. A single base separates this from a much larger clone, so it may be a read error. The chain combines TRBV20-1 with TRBJ2-5; no clear D gene. The V and J ends lost 3 bases and 1 base respectively, with 6 bases between them. The CDR3 is 12 residues long. Germline loops: CDR1 DFQATT, CDR2 SNEGSKA (reference sequence). The CDR3 sequence: CSASRGQETQYF. The CDR3 DNA reads TGCAGTGCTAGTAGAGGCCAAGAGACCCAGTACTTC.

This clonotype was seen ten or more times. This chain joins TRBV29-1 and TRBJ1-2; 8 nucleotides line up with TRBD1. V was clipped by 3 bases and J by 5 bases; unmatched bases: 11. The germline CDR1 and CDR2 sequences are SQVTM and ANQGSEA. CDR3 length: 15 amino acids. For the CDR3, the DNA is TGCAGCGTTGACATAGGGGTGGGGACAGGTTATGGCTACACCTTC. Its protein product is CSVDIGVGTGYGYTF.

Notes on this clonotype: Relative to the germline gene, one junction end is altered; a read error may explain this. This sequence joins TRBV5-4 and TRBJ2-3, with D possibly TRBD2 on 6 matching bases. Per germline, CDR1 SGHNT and CDR2 YYREEE (reference sequence). The CDR3 loop spans 14 amino acids. In DNA form, the CDR3 reads TGTGTCAGCAGCCCGGGAGCGGGCACAGATACGCAGTATTTT. Translation: CVSSPGAGTDTQYF.

A remark on this clonotype: At one end the junction does not follow the germline gene, possibly because of a read error. This chain joins TRBV6-2 or TRBV6-3 and TRBJ1-1; D call uncertain. The CDR3 runs to 13 residues. Germline V gene lookup returns CDR1 MNHEY and CDR2 SVGEGT. The CDR3 DNA follows: TGTGTCAGCAGTTTCACCGGGCCCCGTGAAACTTTCTTT. Amino acid sequence: CVSSFTGPRETFF.

The chain joins TRBV5-1 to TRBJ1-1; D is uncertain. Germline values: CDR1 SGHRS, CDR2 YFSETQ. Trimming left V 3 bases short and J 1 base short, with 7 bases between. The length of the CDR3 is 13 residues. The CDR3 nucleotides are TGCGCCAGCAGCTATTTTAAGAACACTGAAGCTTTCTTT. Protein sequence: CASSYFKNTEAFF.

Points on this clonotype: One end of the junction is discordant with germline, which a read error may explain. This chain uses TRBV11-3 with TRBJ1-2; D is unresolved. The CDR3 covers 13 residues. Germline loops: CDR1 SGHNT, CDR2 YENEEA. CDR3 DNA: TGTGACAGCAGCTTAGACCAGCTCTATGGCTACACCTTC. It codes for CDSSLDQLYGYTF.

Ten or more counts support this clonotype. J is TRBJ1-5 and V is TRBV20-1; 8 nucleotides align to TRBD1. The CDR3 contains 13 residues. The V gene's germline CDR1 is DFQATT and CDR2 SNEGSKA (reference sequence). V lost 1 base, J lost 5 bases, and 1 base stayed unmatched. This chain's CDR3 is CSARGQGYQPQHF. The CDR3 DNA is TGCAGTGCTAGAGGACAGGGGTATCAGCCCCAGCATTTT.